The T cell receptor (beta chain) under discussion was sequenced for a study of T cell repertoires in cytomegalovirus infection. Study context: The authors relied on CMV epitopes, both recently identified HLA-C-restricted and well-studied HLA-B-restricted. TCR beta signatures that were public indicated CMV infection and matching HLA type. Findings and limits, study-wide: The ex vivo response showed dominance by HLA-C-restricted CMV-specific TCR beta clonotypes. Based on cumulative public TCR beta family frequency, carriers of CMV plus the relevant HLA were identified.

The CDR3 length is 13 residues. The germline CDR1 and CDR2 sequences are MNHEY and SVGAGI. Trimming shortened V by 2 bases and J by 3 bases, and 7 bases separated the two germline ends. On this clonotype itself: Its specificity is unknown.

TCRdb re-called the reads with MiXCR, one entry per CDR3 protein. The sample includes roughly 110,000 distinct CDR3 sequences, 30% to 35% of them seen just once. The sample was CD8+ T cells from cultured PBMCs, taken from culture after CMV antigen stimulation. The chain has TRBV6-5 and TRBJ2-5; D could derive from TRBD1 or TRBD2 (5 bases each). This sequence was found in a human donor in good health (CMV status not recorded). Some clones in this sample may be carry-over from other donors' samples. CDR3: CASSYVGEETQYF. The CDR3 DNA sequence: TGTGCCAGCAGTTACGTGGGGGAAGAGACCCAGTACTTC.